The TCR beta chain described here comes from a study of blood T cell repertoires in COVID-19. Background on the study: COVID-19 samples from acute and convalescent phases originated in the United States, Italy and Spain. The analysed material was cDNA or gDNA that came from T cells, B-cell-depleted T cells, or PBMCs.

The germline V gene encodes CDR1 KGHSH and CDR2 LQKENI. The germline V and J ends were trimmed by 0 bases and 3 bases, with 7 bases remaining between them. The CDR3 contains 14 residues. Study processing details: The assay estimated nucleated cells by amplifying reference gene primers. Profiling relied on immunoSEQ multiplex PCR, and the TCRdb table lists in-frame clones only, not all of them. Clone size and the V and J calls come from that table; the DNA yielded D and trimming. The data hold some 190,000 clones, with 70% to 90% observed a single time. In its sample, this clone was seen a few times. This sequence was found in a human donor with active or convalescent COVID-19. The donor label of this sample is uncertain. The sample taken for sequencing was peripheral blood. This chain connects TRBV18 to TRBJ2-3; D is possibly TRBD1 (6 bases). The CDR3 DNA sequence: TGTGCCAGCTCACCACCGCAGGGGACAGATACGCAGTATTTT. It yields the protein CASSPPQGTDTQYF. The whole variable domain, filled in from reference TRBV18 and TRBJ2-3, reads NAGVMQNPRHLVRRRGQEARLRCSPMKGHSHVYWYRQLPEEGLKFMVYLQKENIIDESGMPKERFSAEFPKEGPSILRIQQVVRGDSAAYFCASSPPQGTDTQYFGPGTRLTVL.